These 25 T cell receptor beta chains were all obtained from the same sample, sequenced in a study of kidney transplant recipient with SARS-CoV-2 infection. Each CDR3 protein gets one entry after TCRdb re-called the reads with MiXCR. Among 200,000 to 250,000 distinct CDR3 sequences listed, under 30% were seen once. The sequenced sample was a blood sample, obtained at baseline and between days 110 and 120 from a kidney transplant recipient. These receptors originate from a male patient aged 30 to 40 who had COVID-19 and was a kidney transplant recipient. These T cells may partly come from the graft donor.

Details on this clonotype: A clone one base away is much larger, so this may be a read error. The chain has TRBV20-1 and TRBJ2-7; D possibly uses TRBD1 or TRBD2 (5 bases each). CDR3 length: 15 residues. Germline V gene sequence: CDR1 DFQATT, CDR2 SNEGSKA (reference sequence). The CDR3 sequence is CGARGLGTLIYEQYF. CDR3 coding DNA: TGCGGTGCTAGAGGTTTGGGGACCCTCATCTACGAGCAGTACTTC.

About this clonotype: A much larger clonotype is one base distant, so this may be a read error. The CDR3 DNA sequence: TGTGCCGCCAGGGCCACGAACACCGGGGAGCTGTTTTTT. Its protein is CAARATNTGELFF. The chain is built from TRBV2 and TRBJ2-2; a weak D match, TRBD1 (5 bases). This CDR3 has 13 amino acids. The germline V and J ends were trimmed by 11 bases and 0 bases, with 10 bases remaining between them. Germline V gene sequence: CDR1 SNHLY, CDR2 FYNNEI.

This clonotype was detected many times. The chain links TRBV6-8 to TRBJ1-2, with unresolved D. Germline CDR1 MNHGY, CDR2 SAAAGT. The CDR3 consists of 17 residues. The V gene lost 5 bases and the J gene lost 4 bases, with 23 bases spanning the gap. The CDR3 nucleotides are TGTGCCAGCAGTACCGCTCCACGCTCTAGAAAGACCTATGGCTACACCTTC. Translated: CASSTAPRSRKTYGYTF.

At least ten counts were recorded for this clonotype. V gene TRBV7-8 combines with J gene TRBJ2-7, with unresolved D. Trimming took off 1 base at V and 5 bases at J, with 9 bases between the two ends. CDR3 length: 13 amino acids. Germline loops: CDR1 SGHVS, CDR2 FQNEAQ. In DNA, the CDR3 is TGTGCCAGCAGCTTAGTCCCCGAGGACGAGCAGTACTTC. Translation: CASSLVPEDEQYF.

Ten or more counts support this clonotype. The CDR3 coding sequence is TGCGCCAGCAGTAAGGGGATCACTTCTAGAAAGACCTATGGCTACACCTTC. This codes for CASSKGITSRKTYGYTF. V gene TRBV10-2 combines with J gene TRBJ1-2; tentatively, D is TRBD1 (5 bases). The V and J ends lost 5 bases and 4 bases respectively, with 23 bases between them. The CDR3 runs to 17 residues. In germline, CDR1 is WSHSY, CDR2 SAAADI.

The J gene is TRBJ2-3, the V gene TRBV20-1; the D gene is possibly TRBD1 (5 bases). This CDR3 is built from 17 residues. CDR1 is DFQATT and CDR2 is SNEGSKA in the germline V gene (reference sequence). Trimming took off 6 bases at V and 1 base at J, with 23 bases between the two ends. CDR3 sequence reads: CSAPTLGQGMGTDTQYF. For the CDR3, the DNA is TGCAGTGCCCCAACCCTTGGGCAGGGCATGGGCACAGATACGCAGTATTTT.

V gene TRBV16 combines with J gene TRBJ1-2; D is uncertain. Germline V gene data show CDR1 as KGHSY and CDR2 as FQNENV. V was clipped by 4 bases and J by 4 bases, with 22 bases between them. This CDR3 comprises 17 residues. CDR3 in DNA: TGTGCCAGCAGCCGAGAGAAGGTCGTTAGAAAGACCTATGGCTACACCTTC. Its translation is CASSREKVVRKTYGYTF.

This clonotype was seen many times. This chain uses TRBV7-2 with TRBJ2-6; D ambiguous. The V gene lost 2 bases and the J gene lost 4 bases, with 3 bases spanning the gap. Germline CDR1 SGHTA, CDR2 FQGNSA. The CDR3 loop spans 13 amino acids. CDR3 protein: CASSLNGANVLTF. The DNA for the CDR3 is TGTGCCAGCAGCTTAAACGGGGCCAACGTCCTGACTTTC.

This clonotype was recorded many times. This chain links TRBV5-8 with TRBJ1-2; D is ambiguous. CDR1 and CDR2 (germline): SGHTS, YDEGEE. The V end was cut by 7 bases, the J end by 4 bases, with 23 bases between. The CDR3 contains 16 residues. CDR3 DNA sequence: TGTGCCAGCCTAACTGGTCATCCACGAAAGACCTATGGCTACACCTTC. Translating gives CASLTGHPRKTYGYTF.

This clonotype was observed many times. The chain joins TRBV19 to TRBJ2-7; 9 bases are shared with TRBD2. The CDR3 sequence is 13 residues long. Losses at the gene ends were 6 bases for V and 1 base for J; bases not matched to a gene: 1. Germline lookup yields CDR1 LNHDA and CDR2 SQIVND (reference sequence). The CDR3 sequence is CASRLAGSYEQYF. CDR3 DNA sequence: TGTGCCAGTAGGCTAGCGGGGTCCTACGAGCAGTACTTC.

This clonotype was seen repeatedly, ten times or more. The rearrangement joins TRBV6-5 to TRBJ1-4, with no clear D. Trimming removed 8 bases at V and 0 bases at J, with 13 bases between. Germline V gene lookup returns CDR1 MNHEY and CDR2 SVGAGI. The length of the CDR3 is 15 residues. The CDR3 DNA is TGTGCCAGCGAAGGACCTCCGACAACTAATGAAAAACTGTTTTTT. Encoded protein: CASEGPPTTNEKLFF.

The sample holds many counts of this clonotype. J is TRBJ2-1 and V is TRBV6-5; 9 positions agree with TRBD2. This CDR3 region has 15 residues. V was clipped by 6 bases and J by 4 bases; unmatched bases: 7. Germline loops: CDR1 MNHEY, CDR2 SVGAGI. DNA for the CDR3: TGTGCCAGCAGCCTCCGGACTAGCGTATACAATGAGCAGTTCTTC. Translating gives CASSLRTSVYNEQFF.

This clonotype was counted many times. This chain connects TRBV27 to TRBJ2-7, with D possibly TRBD2 on 5 matching bases. Trimming removed 2 bases at V and 5 bases at J, with 16 bases between. The germline V gene encodes CDR1 MNHEY and CDR2 SMNVEV (reference sequence). The CDR3 contains 15 residues. The CDR3 reads CASSLLSGLGHEQYF. The CDR3 DNA reads as TGTGCCAGCAGTTTACTTTCGGGATTGGGCCACGAGCAGTACTTC.

This clonotype was detected ten times or more. The chain links TRBV11-2 to TRBJ1-2; D remains ambiguous. There are 17 residues in the CDR3. Trimming shortened V by 4 bases and J by 4 bases, and 22 bases separated the two germline ends. Per the germline V gene, CDR1 is SGHAT and CDR2 is FQNNGV. The CDR3 loop is CASSYVQTSRKTYGYTF. The CDR3 DNA is TGTGCCAGCAGCTATGTACAAACAAGCAGAAAGACCTATGGCTACACCTTC. Complete variable domain (other parts from reference TRBV11-2 and TRBJ1-2): EAGVAQSPRYKIIEKRQSVAFWCNPISGHATLYWYQQILGQGPKLLIQFQNNGVVDDSQLPKDRFSAERLKGVDSTLKIQPAKLEDSAVYLCASSYVQTSRKTYGYTFGSGTRLTVV.

This clonotype has ten or more counts. The chain uses TRBV6-5 and TRBJ1-1; the D gene is possibly TRBD1 (5 bases). V was shortened by 6 bases and J by 4 bases, with 12 bases between the two germline ends. The CDR3 runs 13 residues. Germline V lookup: CDR1 MNHEY, CDR2 SVGAGI. CDR3 sequence (DNA): TGTGCCAGCAGCCGGGACCGCGGCACTGAAGCTTTCTTT. This sequence encodes CASSRDRGTEAFF.

The chain joins TRBV6-5 to TRBJ2-7; TRBD1 might be the D (6 bases). The germline V and J ends were trimmed by 9 bases and 4 bases, with 25 bases remaining between them. In germline, CDR1 is MNHEY, CDR2 SVGAGI. The CDR3 runs 16 residues. The CDR3 here is CARPTTLWGPPYEQYV. The DNA of the CDR3 is TGTGCCAGACCAACCACCCTTTGGGGGCCCCCATACGAGCAGTACGTC.

This clonotype occurred many times. The chain carries TRBV15 and TRBJ1-2, with D unclear. The germline V gene encodes CDR1 LNHNV and CDR2 YYDKDF (reference sequence). The CDR3 runs 17 residues. Trimming pared 5 bases from V and 4 bases from J, leaving 23 bases between. CDR3 protein: CATSVRVRCGKTYGYTF. In DNA, the CDR3 is TGTGCCACCAGCGTAAGAGTAAGGTGTGGAAAGACCTATGGCTACACCTTC. The variable domain in full, completed from reference TRBV15 and TRBJ1-2, reads DAMVIQNPRYQVTQFGKPVTLSCSQTLNHNVMYWYQQKSSQAPKLLFHYYDKDFNNEADTPDNFQSRRPNTSFCFLDIRSPGLGDTAMYLCATSVRVRCGKTYGYTFGSGTRLTVV.

This clonotype was detected only a few times. The V gene is TRBV5-5, the J gene TRBJ2-3; TRBD2 aligns across 7 bases. The V segment lost 0 bases and the J segment 1 base; nucleotides outside the gene matches: 5. The CDR3 spans 16 residues. The germline CDR1 and CDR2 sequences are SGHKS and YYEKEE (reference sequence). The CDR3 region has the DNA TGTGCCAGCAGCTTGGTGGCGGGAGAAGGCACAGATACGCAGTATTTT. As protein: CASSLVAGEGTDTQYF.

Only a few counts were recorded for this clonotype. The rearrangement joins TRBV9 to TRBJ2-1, with D unresolved. The germline gives CDR1 SGDLS, CDR2 YYNGEE. The CDR3 is 11 residues long. V was pared by 0 bases and J by 8 bases, with 3 bases between. The CDR3 sequence is CASSVVDEQFF. The CDR3 DNA follows: TGTGCCAGCAGCGTAGTGGATGAGCAGTTCTTC.

This clonotype was recorded many times. The V call is TRBV9, the J call TRBJ2-3, with 10 bases fitting TRBD2. The junction had 8 bases not matched to a gene; V was cut back by 6 bases and J by 4 bases. The CDR3 loop spans 15 amino acids. In germline, CDR1 is SGDLS, CDR2 YYNGEE. Here the CDR3 DNA reads TGTGCCAGCAACCCTAGCGGGAGTTATGCAGATACGCAGTATTTT. Its protein is CASNPSGSYADTQYF.

With respect to this clonotype: A much larger clone lies a single base off, so this may be a read error. The chain carries TRBV7-9 and TRBJ1-4; D ambiguous. The CDR3 contains 18 residues. V shed 1 base and J shed 3 bases, with 18 bases lying between them. CDR1 is SEHNR, CDR2 FQNEAQ, per germline (reference sequence). The CDR3 reads CASSLGRSRGSANEKLFF. CDR3 coding DNA: TGTGCCAGCAGCTTAGGGAGGTCGCGGGGTTCAGCTAATGAAAAACTGTTTTTT.

This clonotype was observed at least ten times. This chain links TRBV6-8 with TRBJ2-7; D is unresolved. The ends were cut back, 5 bases at V and 6 bases at J, with 8 bases in the middle. Germline V lookup: CDR1 MNHGY, CDR2 SAAAGT. This CDR3 spans 11 amino acids. CDR3 sequence (DNA): TGTGCCAGCAGTGTTCGTGCCGAGCAGTACTTC. Amino acids: CASSVRAEQYF.

This clonotype was observed at least ten times. The chain employs TRBV20-1 and TRBJ1-2; no definite D call. V gave up 5 bases and J gave up 4 bases, with 23 bases separating them. Germline V CDR1 and CDR2: DFQATT, SNEGSKA (reference sequence). This CDR3 has 16 residues. The CDR3 DNA reads as TGCAGTGCTGGATCTAAGCTGTTTCGAAAGACCTATGGCTACACCTTC. Amino acid sequence: CSAGSKLFRKTYGYTF.

There are many counts of this clonotype. The chain uses TRBV20-1 and TRBJ2-1; D unresolved. This CDR3 region has 16 residues. V dropped 6 bases and J dropped 4 bases, with 22 bases sitting between them. Germline-derived CDR1 and CDR2 are DFQATT and SNEGSKA (reference sequence). CDR3 residues: CSALRPPRTSYNEQFF. Written as DNA, the CDR3 is TGCAGTGCCCTTCGCCCCCCTCGAACGAGTTACAATGAGCAGTTCTTC.

This clonotype has at least ten counts. The gene calls are TRBV12-3 or TRBV12-4 and TRBJ2-7; D tentatively fits TRBD1 or TRBD2 (5 bases each). Trimming removed 3 bases from V and 2 bases from J, with 11 bases in between. This CDR3 region has 14 residues. The CDR3, as DNA: TGTGCCAGCAGTTTGTACGGGGCAACCTACGAGCAGTACTTC. It yields the protein CASSLYGATYEQYF.